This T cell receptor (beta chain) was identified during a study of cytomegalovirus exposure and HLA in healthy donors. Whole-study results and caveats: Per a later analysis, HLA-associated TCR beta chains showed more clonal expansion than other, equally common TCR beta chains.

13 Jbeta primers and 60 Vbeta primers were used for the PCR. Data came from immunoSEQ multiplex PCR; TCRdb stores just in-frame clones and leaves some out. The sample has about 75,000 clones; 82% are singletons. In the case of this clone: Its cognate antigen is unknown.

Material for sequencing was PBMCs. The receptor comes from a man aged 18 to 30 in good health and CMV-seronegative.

CDR3 residues: CAWSAGTASTEAFF. In nucleotides, the CDR3 is TGTGCCTGGAGTGCCGGGACAGCGAGCACTGAAGCTTTCTTT. This sequence joins TRBV30 and TRBJ1-1; the match to TRBD1 covers 7 bases. J gave up 4 bases and V 1 base, and 6 bases lay outside the gene matches. The length of the CDR3 is 14 residues. Germline V lookup: CDR1 GTSNPN, CDR2 SVGIG (reference sequence). The full variable domain, with the rest looked up from reference TRBV30 and TRBJ1-1, is SQTIHQWPATLVQPVGSPLSLECTVEGTSNPNLYWYRQAAGRGLQLLFYSVGIGQISSEVPQNLSASRPQDRQFILSSKKLLLSDSGFYLCAWSAGTASTEAFFGQGTRLTVV.